The 23 T cell receptor beta chains below were found in one sample sequenced in a study of metastatic and nonmetastatic thyroid tumors. TCRdb used MiXCR to call clones anew from the PCR reads. The sample lists under 35,000 clones; roughly 30% were seen once. All patients were treatment-naive before thyroid surgery. The sample comprised blood. These receptors were collected from a female donor with papillary thyroid cancer or a benign thyroid nodule (not recorded which). Some clones in this sample may be carry-over from other donors' samples.

This clone has ten or more counts. The J gene is TRBJ2-7, the V gene TRBV27, with D perhaps matching TRBD2 (6 bases). This CDR3 has 14 amino acids. Trimming shortened V by 2 bases and J by 4 bases, and 12 bases separated the two germline ends. Germline V gene sequence: CDR1 MNHEY, CDR2 SMNVEV (reference sequence). The DNA for the CDR3 is TGTGCCAGCAGTTTAGGGGGGTTTCTTTACGAGCAGTACTTC. It specifies CASSLGGFLYEQYF.

The chain has TRBV3-1 and TRBJ1-4, with no clear D. Germline V gene lookup returns CDR1 LGHDT and CDR2 YNNKEL (reference sequence). This CDR3 is built from 14 residues. Trimming shortened V by 5 bases and J by 0 bases, and 7 bases separated the two germline ends. As DNA, the CDR3 is TGTGCCAGCAGCGGCAGAACAACTAATGAAAAACTGTTTTTT. Translated, it gives CASSGRTTNEKLFF.

In its sample, this clone was seen many times. V usage is TRBV7-2 and J usage is TRBJ2-1, with D unclear. CDR3 length equals 12 residues. V lost 5 bases and J lost 6, with 8 bases in between. Germline V lookup: CDR1 SGHTA, CDR2 FQGNSA. The CDR3 DNA follows: TGTGCCAGCAGCCGCCTGTCCAATGAGCAGTTCTTC. Its protein is CASSRLSNEQFF. The full variable domain, rest sourced from reference TRBV7-2 and TRBJ2-1, is GAGVSQSPSNKVTEKGKDVELRCDPISGHTALYWYRQSLGQGLEFLIYFQGNSAPDKSGLPSDRFSAERTGGSVSTLTIQRTQQEDSAVYLCASSRLSNEQFFGPGTRLTVL.

This clone was seen repeatedly, ten times or more. The chain is built from TRBV12-3 or TRBV12-4 and TRBJ1-2; 8 bases match TRBD1. This CDR3 has 14 residues. V lost 6 bases to trimming and J lost 2 bases; unmatched junction nucleotides: 5. The CDR3 DNA follows: TGTGCCAGCAGGGAGGCAGGGGGCAACTATGGCTACACCTTC. Residues: CASREAGGNYGYTF.

V usage is TRBV11-3 and J usage is TRBJ2-1, with 8 positions matching TRBD1. CDR1 and CDR2 from the germline V gene are SGHNT and YENEEA. The CDR3 extends over 14 amino acids. Unmatched junction bases numbered 3, after V lost 1 base and J lost 7 bases. The chain's CDR3 is CASSLGQGFNEQFF. The CDR3 DNA reads as TGTGCCAGCAGCTTAGGACAGGGGTTTAATGAGCAGTTCTTC.

On this clone: This same CDR3 is encoded by further DNA sequences in the sample. The V gene is TRBV10-1, the J gene TRBJ2-1, with 7 bases aligning to TRBD1. There are 15 residues in the CDR3. V was pared by 6 bases and J by 7 bases, with 12 bases of the junction left unmatched. Germline CDR1 is WNHNN and CDR2 is SYGVQD (reference sequence). The CDR3 protein is CASSGPGTDYNEQFF. The CDR3 nucleotides are TGCGCCAGCAGCGGTCCCGGGACAGATTATAATGAGCAGTTCTTC.

This clone was counted many times. The chain is built from TRBV4-3 and TRBJ2-2, with 7 bases identical to TRBD2. This CDR3 contains 16 residues. Germline CDR1 and CDR2: LGHNA and YSLEER. The V gene end was trimmed by 0 bases and the J gene end by 5 bases; junction bases not matched to a gene: 6. The CDR3 region is CASSQDSSGMTGELFF. The CDR3 nucleotides read TGCGCCAGCAGCCAAGATTCCAGCGGGATGACCGGGGAGCTGTTTTTT.

This clone has ten or more counts. The chain recombines TRBV5-1 with TRBJ2-1; no definite D call. The germline V gene has CDR1 SGHRS and CDR2 YFSETQ. This CDR3 is built from 14 residues. V gave up 0 bases and J gave up 2 bases, with 6 bases separating them. The CDR3 bases are TGCGCCAGCAGCTTGGGTCAGGCCTACAATGAGCAGTTCTTC. The encoded protein is CASSLGQAYNEQFF. The complete variable domain, with remaining parts taken from reference TRBV5-1 and TRBJ2-1, reads KAGVTQTPRYLIKTRGQQVTLSCSPISGHRSVSWYQQTPGQGLQFLFEYFSETQRNKGNFPGRFSGRQFSNSRSEMNVSTLELGDSALYLCASSLGQAYNEQFFGPGTRLTVL.

The sample holds a few counts of this clone. V gene TRBV28 combines with J gene TRBJ1-5; no clear D gene. Germline CDR1 is MDHEN and CDR2 is SYDVKM. Deletions cut 6 bases from V and 5 bases from J, with 11 bases between. The CDR3 is 13 amino acids. The DNA for the CDR3 is TGTGCCAGCAGGATCCAGTGGGATCAGCCCCAGCATTTT. Translating it yields CASRIQWDQPQHF.

V usage is TRBV28 and J usage is TRBJ1-2; 8 nucleotides agree with TRBD1. J was trimmed by 8 bases and V by 0 bases; bases with no gene match: 2. The CDR3 is 13 amino acids. The germline gives CDR1 MDHEN, CDR2 SYDVKM. The CDR3 region has the DNA TGTGCCAGCAGTTTATGGGCAGGGGGCGGCTACACCTTC. It yields the protein CASSLWAGGGYTF.

This clone has ten or more counts. The chain uses TRBV19 and TRBJ2-1, with unresolved D. The CDR3 has 14 residues. V was trimmed by 5 bases and J by 7 bases, leaving 15 bases between them. From germline, CDR1 is LNHDA and CDR2 SQIVND (reference sequence). CDR3 protein: CASSLGGPGNEQFF. For the CDR3, the DNA is TGTGCCAGTAGTTTGGGCGGCCCCGGGAATGAGCAGTTCTTC.

This clone has at least ten counts. The rearrangement joins TRBV27 to TRBJ2-1, with 7 bases that match TRBD1. Unmatched junction bases numbered 1, after V lost 5 bases and J lost 6 bases. Germline-derived CDR1 and CDR2 are MNHEY and SMNVEV (reference sequence). The CDR3 spans 12 residues. The CDR3 coding sequence is TGTGCCAGCAGTGACAGGGTCAATGAGCAGTTCTTC. Protein product: CASSDRVNEQFF.

This clone was seen ten or more times. The rearrangement uses TRBV9 and TRBJ2-7, with 8 positions matching TRBD1. Per germline, CDR1 SGDLS and CDR2 YYNGEE. The CDR3 consists of 15 residues. With V trimmed by 4 bases and J by 2 bases, 8 bases remained unmatched. As DNA, the CDR3 is TGTGCCAGCAGCCCAAGGGACAGGCAAACCTACGAGCAGTACTTC. Amino acids: CASSPRDRQTYEQYF. The variable domain in full, with the rest retrieved from reference TRBV9 and TRBJ2-7, is DSGVTQTPKHLITATGQRVTLRCSPRSGDLSVYWYQQSLDQGLQFLIQYYNGEERAKGNILERFSAQQFPDLHSELNLSSLELGDSALYFCASSPRDRQTYEQYFGPGTRLTVT.

In this sample, this clone turned up a few times. V usage is TRBV20-1 and J usage is TRBJ1-6; D not resolved. Trimming pared 3 bases from V and 6 bases from J, leaving 6 bases between. The CDR3 is 12 amino acids. Germline V CDR1 and CDR2: DFQATT, SNEGSKA (reference sequence). DNA for the CDR3: TGCAGTGCTAGGCAGACTAATTCACCCCTCCACTTT. It is translated as CSARQTNSPLHF.

This clone was seen many times. The rearrangement joins TRBV19 to TRBJ1-2; a possible D gene is TRBD1 (6 bases). CDR1 LNHDA and CDR2 SQIVND come from the germline V gene (reference sequence). V was clipped by 5 bases and J by 4 bases, with 14 bases between them. The CDR3 is 14 residues long. The CDR3 DNA is TGTGCCAGTAGTTTTACAGGGAGTACCTATGGCTACACCTTC. Protein sequence: CASSFTGSTYGYTF.

This clone was recorded many times. The rearrangement joins TRBV28 to TRBJ2-1; 9 bases align to TRBD2. V gave up 5 bases and J gave up 4 bases; unmatched junction bases: 12. CDR1 is MDHEN and CDR2 is SYDVKM in the germline V gene. The CDR3 runs to 17 residues. The DNA of the CDR3 is TGTGCCAGCAGTCCCAATTTTAGCGGGAGCCCATACAATGAGCAGTTCTTC. Its translation is CASSPNFSGSPYNEQFF.

J is TRBJ1-2 and V is TRBV27, with D maybe TRBD1 (6 bases). Trimming cost V 2 bases and J 4 bases, with 14 bases left between them. Looked up from germline, CDR1 is MNHEY and CDR2 is SMNVEV (reference sequence). The CDR3 runs to 15 residues. CDR3 sequence reads: CASSLIGTGSYGYTF. The CDR3, as DNA: TGTGCCAGCAGTTTAATAGGAACAGGGAGCTATGGCTACACCTTC.

At least ten counts were recorded for this clone. V is TRBV10-3 and J is TRBJ2-3; 15 nucleotides align to TRBD2. Germline V lookup: CDR1 ENHRY, CDR2 SYGVKD. J gave up 1 base and V 0 bases, and 2 bases lay outside the gene matches. The CDR3 consists of 18 residues. In DNA, the CDR3 is TGTGCCATCAGTGAGTCCAGGACTAGCGGGAGGGGCACAGATACGCAGTATTTT. Its translation is CAISESRTSGRGTDTQYF.

V and J are TRBV7-2 and TRBJ1-2, with D tentatively TRBD1 (6 bases). The ends were cut back, 6 bases at V and 4 bases at J, with 15 bases in the middle. From germline, CDR1 is SGHTA and CDR2 FQGNSA. The CDR3 extends over 14 amino acids. The CDR3 sequence: CASRTEGVGYGYTF. The CDR3, as DNA: TGTGCCAGCAGAACCGAGGGGGTCGGCTATGGCTACACCTTC.

This clone was counted many times. The chain couples TRBV2 to TRBJ2-7; TRBD1 agrees at 7 bases. The germline V gene encodes CDR1 SNHLY and CDR2 FYNNEI. The ends lost 5 bases at V and 6 bases at J; junction bases unmatched: 7. The CDR3 sequence is 13 residues long. Here the CDR3 reads CASSRDSRLEQYF. Here the CDR3 DNA reads TGTGCCAGCAGTCGGGACAGCCGCCTCGAGCAGTACTTC.

This clone came up many times. The genes are TRBV2 and TRBJ1-1, with 8 bases identical to TRBD1. Germline CDR1 SNHLY, CDR2 FYNNEI. The CDR3 loop spans 12 amino acids. The J segment lost 6 bases and the V segment lost 6 bases, leaving 3 bases of the junction unmatched. In DNA form, the CDR3 reads TGTGCCAGCAGAGGGGACAGGTCTGAAGCTTTCTTT. It codes for CASRGDRSEAFF.

In its sample, this clone was seen many times. V gene TRBV9 combines with J gene TRBJ2-1; D is uncertain. The CDR3 is 14 amino acids. Looked up from germline, CDR1 is SGDLS and CDR2 is YYNGEE. V gave up 4 bases and J gave up 8 bases, with 16 bases separating them. CDR3 residues: CASSPSSRLDEQFF. As DNA, the CDR3 is TGTGCCAGCAGCCCATCCTCTAGGCTCGATGAGCAGTTCTTC. The whole variable domain, filled in from reference TRBV9 and TRBJ2-1, reads DSGVTQTPKHLITATGQRVTLRCSPRSGDLSVYWYQQSLDQGLQFLIQYYNGEERAKGNILERFSAQQFPDLHSELNLSSLELGDSALYFCASSPSSRLDEQFFGPGTRLTVL.

V gene TRBV3-1 combines with J gene TRBJ1-5; the match to TRBD1 covers 8 bases. Germline CDR1 LGHDT, CDR2 YNNKEL (reference sequence). V shed 4 bases and J 2 bases; nucleotides not matched to a gene: 7. This CDR3 is 16 amino acids long. CDR3 in DNA: TGTGCCAGCAGCCTATTCAGGGGGCTTGGCAATCAGCCCCAGCATTTT. Its translation is CASSLFRGLGNQPQHF.